This T cell receptor (beta chain) appears in the sequencing data of a study of T cell responses to AZD1222 COVID-19 vaccine. Here immunoSEQ multiplex PCR was the method, and the copy in TCRdb shows in-frame clones only, minus some. The sample consists of around 100,000 clones, approximately 84% of them appearing once. V was pared by 1 base and J by 3 bases, with 15 bases between. Germline loops: CDR1 SGHVS, CDR2 FQNEAQ. The CDR3 is 16 residues long. Specimen: peripheral blood, collected on day 0 of AZD1222 vaccination. This chain joins TRBV7-8 and TRBJ1-2; no reliable D call. The receptor's source is an adult in good health. CDR3 in amino acids: CASSLGSFIGDYGYTF. The CDR3 nucleotides read TGTGCCAGCAGCTTAGGGAGCTTCATCGGGGACTATGGCTACACCTTC. The whole variable domain, filled in from reference TRBV7-8 and TRBJ1-2, reads GAGVSQSPRYKVAKRGQDVALRCDPISGHVSLFWYQQALGQGPEFLTYFQNEAQLDKSGLPSDRFFAERPEGSVSTLKIQRTQQEDSAVYLCASSLGSFIGDYGYTFGSGTRLTVV.